This T cell receptor beta chain stems from a study of PD-L1 blockade in urothelial cancer. Looking at the study overall: Patients, treated from 2014 onward, received atezolizumab 1,200 mg intravenously every 3 weeks. Patients with male sex and bladder-origin urothelial cancer accounted for twenty-five of 29 enrolled. Blood samples had a median of about 140,000 T cells, 83,000 or so unique TCRs, and clonality 0.08 to 0.085.

Generated by immunoSEQ multiplex PCR, the TCRdb table keeps only in-frame clones and is missing some. The table records under 120,000 clones, approximately 85% of them present only once. Study-wide findings and caveats: Patients who had durable benefit saw their tumor-associated blood clones expand more at 3 weeks.

Germline trimming cut 3 bases from V and 2 bases from J; bases unmatched to any gene: 2. CDR3 size: 13 residues. Germline lookup yields CDR1 SGDLS and CDR2 YYNGEE. This clone has only one observation. Its target is unknown. The rearrangement links TRBV9 to TRBJ2-7, with 7 positions matching TRBD1. Sequenced material: PBMCs, taken around atezolizumab (anti-PD-L1) treatment. The origin of this receptor is a man over 45 with urothelial cancer. The CDR3 sequence is CASSDGTAYEQYF. In DNA, the CDR3 is TGTGCCAGCAGCGACGGGACAGCCTACGAGCAGTACTTC.